This T cell receptor (beta chain) was retrieved from a study of blood T cell repertoires in COVID-19. This clone was picked up a small number of times. Germline V lookup: CDR1 DFQATT, CDR2 SNEGSKA (reference sequence). The length of the CDR3 is 13 residues. J was trimmed by 2 bases and V by 3 bases; bases with no gene match: 3. Method: immunoSEQ multiplex PCR; TCRdb's copy keeps in-frame clones and lacks some. The repertoire includes under 200,000 clones, over 75% of them detected once, and around 10% sits in the top ten. Participants spanned ages roughly 18 to 95 years and resided in 20 to 25 US areas.

The gene calls are TRBV20-1 and TRBJ1-1; 7 nucleotides line up with TRBD1. The clonotype was recovered from a man aged 45-65 years who had recovered from COVID-19. Specimen: PBMCs or T cells enriched from blood (not recorded which). The CDR3 loop is CSASYRGNTEAFF. Written as DNA, the CDR3 is TGCAGTGCTAGTTACAGGGGTAACACTGAAGCTTTCTTT.